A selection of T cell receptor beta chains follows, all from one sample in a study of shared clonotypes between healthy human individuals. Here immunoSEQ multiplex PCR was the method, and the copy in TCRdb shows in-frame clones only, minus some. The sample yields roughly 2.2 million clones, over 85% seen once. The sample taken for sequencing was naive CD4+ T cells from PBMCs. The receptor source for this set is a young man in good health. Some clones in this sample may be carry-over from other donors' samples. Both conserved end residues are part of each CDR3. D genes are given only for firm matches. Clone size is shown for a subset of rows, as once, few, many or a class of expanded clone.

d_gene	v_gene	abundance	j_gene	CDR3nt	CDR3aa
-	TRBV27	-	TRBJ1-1	TGTGCCAGCAGTTTATCTGGGACTGCCTTAGCTTTCTTT	CASSLSGTALAFF
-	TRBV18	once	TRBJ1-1	TGTGCCAGCTCACCCAACACCCCAGGTACCACTGAAGCTTTCTTT	CASSPNTPGTTEAFF
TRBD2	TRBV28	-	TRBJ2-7	TGTGCCAGCAGTTTAATGTTAGCGGGAGGCCTTTTCTCCTACGAGCAGTACTTC	CASSLMLAGGLFSYEQYF
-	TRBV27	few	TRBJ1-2	TGTGCCCGGGGTGGAGGCTACACCTTC	CARGGGYTF
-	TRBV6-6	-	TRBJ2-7	TGTGCCAGCACCGACCGGGGCACCGAGACCTCCTACGAGCAGTACTTC	CASTDRGTETSYEQYF
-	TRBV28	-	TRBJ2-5	TGTGCCAGCAGTGTCGACAGACCAGAGACCCAGTACTTC	CASSVDRPETQYF
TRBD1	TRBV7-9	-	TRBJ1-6	TGTGCCAGCAGACTAACAGGGGAAACTTCACCCCTCCACTTT	CASRLTGETSPLHF
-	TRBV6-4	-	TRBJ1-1	TGTGCCAGCACCCGAGACAGGTCCCACACTGAAGCTTTCTTT	CASTRDRSHTEAFF
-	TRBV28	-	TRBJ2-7	TGTGCCAGCAGTTTCTGGCTAGGCTCCTACGAGCAGTACTTC	CASSFWLGSYEQYF
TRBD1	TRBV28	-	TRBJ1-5	TGTGCCAGCAGTTTAGGGGACAGGGGATTGAATCAGCCCCAGCATTTT	CASSLGDRGLNQPQHF
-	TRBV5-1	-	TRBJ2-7	TGCGCCAGCACTCTCGGGGGTTCTAGCTCCTACGAGCAGTACTTC	CASTLGGSSSYEQYF
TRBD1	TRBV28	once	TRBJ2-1	TGTGCCAGCAGTTCCCGGGACAGGCAGTTCTTC	CASSSRDRQFF
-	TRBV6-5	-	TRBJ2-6	TGTGCCAGCAGTTTAACGACAGACCATGGGGCCAACGTCCTGACTTTC	CASSLTTDHGANVLTF
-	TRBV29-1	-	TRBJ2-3	TGCAGCGTTGCCTACGGGAGCAGCACAGATACGCAGTATTTT	CSVAYGSSTDTQYF
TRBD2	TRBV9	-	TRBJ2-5	TGTGCCAGCAGCGTAGGGGGTAGCGGGCCCCAAGAGACCCAGTACTTC	CASSVGGSGPQETQYF
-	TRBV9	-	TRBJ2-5	TGTGCCAGCAGCGTAGCCGGGATGTACCAAGAGACCCAGTACTTC	CASSVAGMYQETQYF
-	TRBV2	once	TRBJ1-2	TGTGCCTGCAGCGGTAGGTCTTATGGCTACACCTTC	CACSGRSYGYTF
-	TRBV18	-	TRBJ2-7	TGTGCCAGCTCACCACGGGCCGCCGCAGGCGCTATCTACGAGCAGTACTTC	CASSPRAAAGAIYEQYF
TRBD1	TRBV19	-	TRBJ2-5	TGTGCCAGTAGTCCTCGACACAGGGGGCGCGGAGAGACCCAGTACTTC	CASSPRHRGRGETQYF
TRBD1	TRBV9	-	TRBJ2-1	TGTGCCAGCAGCGTAGGGTGGAGGGGACAGGGTGATCGTGAGCAGTTCTTC	CASSVGWRGQGDREQFF
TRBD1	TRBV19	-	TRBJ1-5	TGTGCCAGTAGTACCGCCGGGACAGGGGATTGGGACAATCAGCCCCAGCATTTT	CASSTAGTGDWDNQPQHF
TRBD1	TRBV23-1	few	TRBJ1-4	TGCGCCAGCAGTCAATGGGGACAGGGGGTTGAAAAACTGTTTTTT	CASSQWGQGVEKLFF
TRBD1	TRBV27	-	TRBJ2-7	TGTGCCAGCAGTTTCACCGGGACAGGGGGGTACGAGCAGTACTTC	CASSFTGTGGYEQYF
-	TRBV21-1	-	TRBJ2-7	TGTGCCAGCAGCAAACGAGGACAGGCCCCTTACGAGCAGTACTTC	CASSKRGQAPYEQYF
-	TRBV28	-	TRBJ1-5	TGTGCCAGCAGTTTGGACAGCAATCAGCCCCAGCATTTT	CASSLDSNQPQHF
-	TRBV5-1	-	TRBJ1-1	TGCGCCAGCAGCTTGATTCTGGGTGGCGGAGCTTTCTTT	CASSLILGGGAFF
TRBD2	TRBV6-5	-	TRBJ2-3	TGTGCCAGCAGGCGGGAGGGCACAGATACGCAGTATTTT	CASRREGTDTQYF
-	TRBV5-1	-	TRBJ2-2	TGCGCCAGCAGCTTGAATCCCCTACGAGCGAACACCGGGGAGCTGTTTTTT	CASSLNPLRANTGELFF
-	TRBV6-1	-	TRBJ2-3	TGTGCCAGCAGAGCACAGGGAGGGGGCACAGATACGCAGTATTTT	CASRAQGGGTDTQYF
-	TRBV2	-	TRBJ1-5	TGTGCCAGCAGTGGTGGGAATAGCAATCAGCCCCAGCATTTT	CASSGGNSNQPQHF
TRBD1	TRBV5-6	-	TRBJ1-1	TGTGCCAGCATCTTATACCGGGACAGGGGGCTGAACACTGAAGCTTTCTTT	CASILYRDRGLNTEAFF
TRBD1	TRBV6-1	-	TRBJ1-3	TGTGCCACCCTGACAGGGGGAAACACCATATATTTT	CATLTGGNTIYF
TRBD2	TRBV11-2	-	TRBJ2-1	TGTGCCAGCAGCTTGGGCGGGGGCAATGAGCAGTTCTTC	CASSLGGGNEQFF
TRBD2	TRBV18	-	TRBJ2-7	TGTGCCAGCTCACCAGGCTTATTAGGGACTAGCGGGAGGGCCGGCGAGCAGTACTTC	CASSPGLLGTSGRAGEQYF
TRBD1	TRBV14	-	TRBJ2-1	TGTGCCAGCAGCCCCTACGAGGGGGCGAGCAATGAGCAGTTCTTC	CASSPYEGASNEQFF
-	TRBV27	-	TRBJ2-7	TGTGCCAGCAGTCCCCGACCCCTGGGAGAGCAGTACTTC	CASSPRPLGEQYF
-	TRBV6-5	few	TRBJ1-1	TGTGCCAGCAGTTCCGTGGAGCGGAACACTGAAGCTTTCTTT	CASSSVERNTEAFF
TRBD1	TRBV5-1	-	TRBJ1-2	TGCGCCAGCAGCCAGGAGGGGACAGGGGGCCGTGGCTACACCTTC	CASSQEGTGGRGYTF
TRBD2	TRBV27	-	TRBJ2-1	TGTGCCAGCAGTTTCCGGGGACTAGCGGCTTATGAGCAGTTCTTC	CASSFRGLAAYEQFF
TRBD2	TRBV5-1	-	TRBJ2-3	TGCGCCAGCAGCTTGGGTTTGACTAGCGGGACGATGTCAGATACGCAGTATTTT	CASSLGLTSGTMSDTQYF
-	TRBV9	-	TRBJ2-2	TGTGCCAGCAGCACGGGTAACACCGGGGAGCTGTTTTTT	CASSTGNTGELFF
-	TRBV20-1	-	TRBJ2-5	TGCAGCCAGGTCCTCCAAGAGACCCAGTACTTC	CSQVLQETQYF
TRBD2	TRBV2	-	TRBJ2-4	TGTGCCAGCAGCCAGCGGGAGGCCAAAAACATTCAGTACTTC	CASSQREAKNIQYF
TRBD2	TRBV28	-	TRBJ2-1	TGTGCCAGCACTAGAGTAGCCGGGACTAGCGGAAATGAGCAGTTCTTC	CASTRVAGTSGNEQFF
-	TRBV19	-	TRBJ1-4	TGTGCCAGTTCAACAGGGCTTAATGAAAAACTGTTTTTT	CASSTGLNEKLFF
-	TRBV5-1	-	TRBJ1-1	TGCGCCAGCAGCTACCGACCGGGAGGGGGGAACACTGAAGCTTTCTTT	CASSYRPGGGNTEAFF
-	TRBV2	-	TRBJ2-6	TGTGCCAGCACACCCTCTGGGGCCAACGTCCTGACTTTC	CASTPSGANVLTF
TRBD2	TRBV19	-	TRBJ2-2	TGTGCCAGTACCCTAGCGGGGTTTGGTGGGACCGGGGAGCTGTTTTTT	CASTLAGFGGTGELFF
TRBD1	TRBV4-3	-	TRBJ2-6	TGCGCCAGCAGCCCCCTGGGACAGGGAGTTCCTGGGGCCAACGTCCTGACTTTC	CASSPLGQGVPGANVLTF
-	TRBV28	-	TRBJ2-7	TGTGCCAGCAGACCCGGGGGACGGCCCGAGCAGTACTTC	CASRPGGRPEQYF
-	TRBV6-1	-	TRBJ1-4	TGTGCCAGCAGTGACGTAGGAAACATTACCACCTATAAACTGTTTTTT	CASSDVGNITTYKLFF
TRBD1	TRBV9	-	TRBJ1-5	TGTGCCAGCAGCGTTGGGGACAGTAGCAATCAGCCCCAGCATTTT	CASSVGDSSNQPQHF
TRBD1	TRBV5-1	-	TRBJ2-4	TGCGCCAGCAGCACAGGACAGGGGGCGGGTGACATTCAGTACTTC	CASSTGQGAGDIQYF